The text below deals with one T cell receptor beta chain. With 6 bases clipped from V and 9 bases from J, the junction kept 9 bases outside the gene matches. Germline CDR1 MNHEY, CDR2 SVGAGI. There are 15 residues in the CDR3. The entry originates in a study of T cell changes during pregnancy in multiple sclerosis. This table comes from immunoSEQ multiplex PCR, and its TCRdb copy is limited to in-frame clones, with some not included. Among tens of thousands of clones listed, around 94% were seen once. This TCR was recovered from a female donor with multiple sclerosis, enrolled in a pregnancy study. The chain is built from TRBV6-5 and TRBJ2-1, with 12 bases lining up with TRBD2. The sample was CD4+ T cells from peripheral blood mononuclear cells, taken in the second trimester of pregnancy. The CDR3 here is CASSFTTSGGGEQFF. The CDR3 nucleotides are TGTGCCAGCAGCTTCACGACTAGCGGGGGCGGTGAGCAGTTCTTC.